This T cell receptor (beta chain) comes out of a study of cytomegalovirus exposure and HLA in healthy donors. Study-level background: Across a few hundred genotyped donors, roughly 80% landed in the Caucasian-associated ancestry cluster. Study-wide findings and caveats: Among the CMV-associated chains, a few were confirmed in vitro as specific for CMV antigens. TCR beta V- and J-gene trimming, according to a later analysis, was linked to a missense DCLRE1C variant.

As for the donors, each was a healthy bone marrow donor. Germline CDR1 and CDR2: MDHEN and SYDVKM. V gave up 1 base and J gave up 1 base, with 11 bases separating them. There are 16 residues in the CDR3. PCR was performed using 60 Vbeta and 13 Jbeta primers. The repertoire was sequenced with immunoSEQ multiplex PCR; TCRdb's copy has only in-frame clones and lacks some. This sample has 130,000 to 150,000 clones, with roughly 75% found just once. Worth noting for this clone: What it binds is not known.

The sequenced sample consisted of PBMCs. This TCR was sampled from a man between 35 and 55 years old in good health and CMV-seropositive. V usage is TRBV28 and J usage is TRBJ1-5, with D possibly matching TRBD1 (5 bases). The CDR3 spells CASSLLGTGSNQPQHF. Written as DNA, the CDR3 is TGTGCCAGCAGTTTATTGGGAACAGGAAGCAATCAGCCCCAGCATTTT.